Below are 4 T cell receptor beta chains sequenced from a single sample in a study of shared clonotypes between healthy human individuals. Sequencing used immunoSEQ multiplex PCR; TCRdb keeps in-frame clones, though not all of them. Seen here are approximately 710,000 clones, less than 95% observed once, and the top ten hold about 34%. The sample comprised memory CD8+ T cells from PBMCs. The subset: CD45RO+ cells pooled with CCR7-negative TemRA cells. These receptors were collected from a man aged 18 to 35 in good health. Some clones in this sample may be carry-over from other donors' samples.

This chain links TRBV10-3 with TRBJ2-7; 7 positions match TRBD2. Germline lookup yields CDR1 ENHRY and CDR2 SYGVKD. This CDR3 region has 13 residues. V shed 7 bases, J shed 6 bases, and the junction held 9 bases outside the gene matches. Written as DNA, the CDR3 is TGTGCCATCACCCGCGGGAGTCTCTCCGAGCAGTACTTC. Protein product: CAITRGSLSEQYF.

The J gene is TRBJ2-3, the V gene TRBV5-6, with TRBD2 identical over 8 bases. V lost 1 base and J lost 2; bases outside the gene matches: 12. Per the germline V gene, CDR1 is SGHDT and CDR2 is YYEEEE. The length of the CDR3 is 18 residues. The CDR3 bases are TGTGCCAGCAGCTTGAATTGGTTAGCGGGACCCCTCACAGATACGCAGTATTTT. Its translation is CASSLNWLAGPLTDTQYF.

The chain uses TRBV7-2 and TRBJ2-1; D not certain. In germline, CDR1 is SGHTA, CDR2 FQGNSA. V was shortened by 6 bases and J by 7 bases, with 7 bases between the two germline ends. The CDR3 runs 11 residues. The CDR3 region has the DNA TGTGCCAGCAGAGCGCTTAATGAGCAGTTCTTC. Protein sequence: CASRALNEQFF.

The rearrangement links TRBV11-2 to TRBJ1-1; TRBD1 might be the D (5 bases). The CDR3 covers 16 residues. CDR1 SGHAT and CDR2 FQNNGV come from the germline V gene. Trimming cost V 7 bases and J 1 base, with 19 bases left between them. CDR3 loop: CASKPNRGTANTEAFF. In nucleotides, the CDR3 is TGTGCCAGCAAACCCAACCGCGGGACGGCGAACACTGAAGCTTTCTTT.